This is a list of T cell receptor beta chains from one sample in a study of T-cell memory formation after mild COVID-19. TCRdb itself ran the 5' RACE reads through MiXCR, one entry per CDR3 protein. The sample comprises 100,000 to 150,000 distinct CDR3 sequences, over 15% of which are singletons, and roughly 5.3% rests with the top ten. Sequenced sample: PBMCs or a T cell subset sorted from them (not recorded which). These receptors were collected from a young man who had mild COVID-19 (a few samples of this study predate the infection). Cell type and time point are not known. The CDR3 runs from the conserved cysteine through the conserved F or W. Each record gives: J gene, D gene, V gene, clone size, CDR3 DNA, CDR3 protein. D genes are given only for firm matches. Size values are once, few and many counts, or a class for expanded clones, and some rows have none.

J gene: TRBJ2-3
D gene: TRBD2
V gene: TRBV7-6
clone size: few
CDR3 DNA: TGTGCCAGCAGCTTACGCGGGACTAGCGGGGGGGCTGTAGATACGCAGTATTTT
CDR3 protein: CASSLRGTSGGAVDTQYF

J gene: TRBJ2-7
D gene: NA
V gene: TRBV4-3
clone size: NA
CDR3 DNA: TGCGCCAGCAGCCAAGATTTGACACGCTCCTACGAGCAGTACTTC
CDR3 protein: CASSQDLTRSYEQYF

J gene: TRBJ2-5
D gene: TRBD1
V gene: TRBV3-1
clone size: few
CDR3 DNA: TGTGCCAGCGGACAGGGGGCTTTGAAGACCCAGTACTTC
CDR3 protein: CASGQGALKTQYF

J gene: TRBJ1-6
D gene: NA
V gene: TRBV15
clone size: few
CDR3 DNA: TGTGCCACCAGCGGTCTGGGACGGCTCAATTCACCCCTCCACTTT
CDR3 protein: CATSGLGRLNSPLHF

J gene: TRBJ2-5
D gene: TRBD1
V gene: TRBV7-3
clone size: few
CDR3 DNA: TGTGCCAGCAGCTTAAGGGGACAGGGGCAAGAGACCCAGTACTTC
CDR3 protein: CASSLRGQGQETQYF

J gene: TRBJ2-1
D gene: NA
V gene: TRBV6-2/TRBV6-3
clone size: few
CDR3 DNA: TGTGCCAGCAGCCTCCGCCCAAGCCAGTCCAATGAGCAGTTCTTC
CDR3 protein: CASSLRPSQSNEQFF

J gene: TRBJ2-2
D gene: TRBD2
V gene: TRBV5-1
clone size: few
CDR3 DNA: TGCGCCAGCAGGAGAAGCGGGGGAAACACCGGGGAGCTGTTTTTT
CDR3 protein: CASRRSGGNTGELFF

J gene: TRBJ1-1
D gene: TRBD1
V gene: TRBV12-3/TRBV12-4
clone size: NA
CDR3 DNA: TGTGCCAGCAGTCTGACAGGGGCGGGGGGTGTTGCTTTCTTT
CDR3 protein: CASSLTGAGGVAFF

J gene: TRBJ1-2
D gene: NA
V gene: TRBV21-1
clone size: NA
CDR3 DNA: TGTGCCAGCAGCCCCAGGCCTAAGGGCTATAACTATGGCTACACCTTC
CDR3 protein: CASSPRPKGYNYGYTF

J gene: TRBJ2-5
D gene: NA
V gene: TRBV5-1
clone size: few
CDR3 DNA: TGCGCCAGCGCCCCAACGGGGGCCCAAGGCCAAGAGACCCAGTACTTC
CDR3 protein: CASAPTGAQGQETQYF

J gene: TRBJ2-5
D gene: TRBD2
V gene: TRBV5-1
clone size: few
CDR3 DNA: TGCGCCAGCAGCTTGTTGTCTAGCGGGATTCAAGAGACCCAGTACTTC
CDR3 protein: CASSLLSSGIQETQYF

J gene: TRBJ1-2
D gene: NA
V gene: TRBV13
clone size: NA
CDR3 DNA: TGTGCCAGCAGCCGCCAGGGTTCCGGCCGATATGGCTACACCTTC
CDR3 protein: CASSRQGSGRYGYTF

J gene: TRBJ2-7
D gene: NA
V gene: TRBV12-3/TRBV12-4
clone size: NA
CDR3 DNA: TGTGCCAGCAGTTTAGCGGTGACTGGGAGGAACGAGCAGTACTTC
CDR3 protein: CASSLAVTGRNEQYF

J gene: TRBJ1-1
D gene: NA
V gene: TRBV7-3
clone size: NA
CDR3 DNA: TGTGCCAGCAGCCAACACTCGAACACTGAAGCTTTCTTT
CDR3 protein: CASSQHSNTEAFF

J gene: TRBJ2-3
D gene: TRBD2
V gene: TRBV18
clone size: many
CDR3 DNA: TGTGCCAGCTCACCACTGCGGGGGGGTTCCACAGATACGCAGTATTTT
CDR3 protein: CASSPLRGGSTDTQYF

J gene: TRBJ2-1
D gene: NA
V gene: TRBV5-1
clone size: few
CDR3 DNA: TGCGCCAGCAGCTTGGCCGGGGCAGTCGGTCAGAATGAGCAGTTCTTC
CDR3 protein: CASSLAGAVGQNEQFF